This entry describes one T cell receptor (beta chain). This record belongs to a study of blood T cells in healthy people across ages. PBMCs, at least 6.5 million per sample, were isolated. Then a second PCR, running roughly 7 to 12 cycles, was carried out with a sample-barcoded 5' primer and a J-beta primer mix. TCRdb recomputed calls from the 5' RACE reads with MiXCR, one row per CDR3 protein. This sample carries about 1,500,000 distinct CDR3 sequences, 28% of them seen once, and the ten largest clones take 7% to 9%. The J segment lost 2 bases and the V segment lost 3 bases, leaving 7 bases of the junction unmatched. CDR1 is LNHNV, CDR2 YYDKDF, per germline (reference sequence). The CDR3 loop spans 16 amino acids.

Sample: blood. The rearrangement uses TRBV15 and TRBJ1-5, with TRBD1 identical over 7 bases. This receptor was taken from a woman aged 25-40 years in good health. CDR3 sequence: CATSSDDRVGNQPQHF. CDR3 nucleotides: TGTGCCACCAGCAGCGACGACAGGGTGGGCAATCAGCCCCAGCATTTT.